Below are 25 T cell receptor beta chains sequenced from a single sample in a study of breast tumors, draining lymph nodes, adjacent tissues. The lymph nodes were axillary draining lymph nodes from breast cancer patients. TCRdb independently ran MiXCR on the multiplex PCR reads; one entry per CDR3 protein. The data hold approximately 200,000 distinct CDR3 sequences, with about 32% observed a single time. Material: axillary lymph node tissue. Receptors originate from a female donor with breast cancer. Some clones in this sample may be carry-over from other donors' samples.

This clonotype was seen at least ten times. The rearrangement joins TRBV2 to TRBJ1-4, with unresolved D. The CDR3 sequence is 12 residues long. Germline CDR1 is SNHLY and CDR2 is FYNNEI. V was cut by 6 bases and J by 8 bases, with 10 bases left in between. This chain's CDR3 is CASRQSREKLFF. The CDR3 DNA reads TGTGCCAGCAGGCAATCGAGGGAAAAACTGTTTTTT.

V usage is TRBV12-3 or TRBV12-4 and J usage is TRBJ2-1, with 11 positions matching TRBD2. This CDR3 region has 15 residues. J lost 8 bases, V lost 8 bases, and 11 bases had no gene match. Written as DNA, the CDR3 is TGTGCCAGCTCTGGCCCAACTAGCGGGAGCCATGAGCAGTTCTTC. Encoded protein: CASSGPTSGSHEQFF.

This clonotype was detected ten times or more. The chain combines TRBV5-4 with TRBJ1-6; no clear D. In germline, CDR1 is SGHNT, CDR2 YYREEE (reference sequence). The V end was cut by 4 bases, the J end by 8 bases, with 13 bases between. The CDR3 has 14 residues. CDR3 nucleotides: TGTGCCAGCAGCCGCAGCCCGAGGGATTCACCCCTCCACTTT. This codes for CASSRSPRDSPLHF.

In the case of this clonotype: This sequence may be a read error, since a much larger clone differs from it by one base. CDR3 loop: CVSSQETGGVENEQFF. CDR3 nucleotides: TGCGTCAGCAGCCAAGAAACAGGGGGAGTGGAGAATGAGCAGTTCTTC. The chain joins TRBV4-3 to TRBJ2-1; 8 nucleotides align to TRBD1. This CDR3 is 16 amino acids long. CDR1 is LGHNA and CDR2 is YSLEER in the germline V gene.

In this sample, this clonotype turned up many times. This sequence joins TRBV5-1 and TRBJ1-4; 7 bases are a match to TRBD1. The V gene's germline CDR1 is SGHRS and CDR2 YFSETQ. This CDR3 spans 14 amino acids. Germline trimming cut 0 bases from V and 8 bases from J; bases unmatched to any gene: 4. CDR3 residues: CASSLEQGQEKLFF. As DNA, the CDR3 is TGCGCCAGCAGCTTGGAACAGGGGCAGGAAAAACTGTTTTTT.

This clonotype was detected ten times or more. The V gene is TRBV7-9, the J gene TRBJ1-4; 7 bases match TRBD1. V dropped 5 bases and J dropped 4; count of bases not matched to a gene: 4. Germline V gene sequence: CDR1 SEHNR, CDR2 FQNEAQ (reference sequence). This CDR3 comprises 14 residues. The CDR3 DNA follows: TGTGCCAGCAGCATACAGGGGATTAATGAAAAACTGTTTTTT. Encoded protein: CASSIQGINEKLFF.

This clonotype was seen at least ten times. The chain uses TRBV7-3 and TRBJ2-1; D possibly corresponds to TRBD2 (7 bases). CDR1 and CDR2 (germline): SGHTA, FQGTGA. The CDR3 runs to 14 residues. The V end lost 4 bases, the J end lost 5 bases, and 12 bases lay between the germline ends. CDR3 residues: CASSSGGINNEQFF. CDR3 sequence (DNA): TGTGCCAGCAGCTCGGGGGGCATTAACAATGAGCAGTTCTTC.

This clonotype was seen many times. The rearrangement uses TRBV20-1 and TRBJ2-2; D uncertain. Looked up from germline, CDR1 is DFQATT and CDR2 is SNEGSKA (reference sequence). V was trimmed by 5 bases and J by 7 bases, leaving 11 bases between them. CDR3 size: 12 residues. The CDR3 here is CSAPLKVGELFF. DNA for the CDR3: TGCAGTGCTCCGCTTAAGGTCGGGGAGCTGTTTTTT.

On this clonotype itself: This may be a read error: a much more frequent sequence differs by one nucleotide. The chain employs TRBV30 and TRBJ1-4, with D hard to call. The V and J ends lost 2 bases and 8 bases respectively, with 12 bases between them. Germline V gene lookup returns CDR1 GTSNPN and CDR2 SVGIG (reference sequence). The CDR3 has 13 residues. The CDR3 DNA reads TGTGCCTGGAGTCAAAGGGTGGAAGAAAAACTGTTTTTT. This sequence encodes CAWSQRVEEKLFF. The whole variable domain, filled in from reference TRBV30 and TRBJ1-4, reads SQTIHQWPATLVQPVGSPLSLECTVEGTSNPNLYWYRQAAGRGLQLLFYSVGIGQISSEVPQNLSASRPQDRQFILSSKKLLLSDSGFYLCAWSQRVEEKLFFGSGTQLSVL.

Turning to this clonotype: Compared with germline, one end of the junction differs, possibly owing to a read error. The chain links TRBV6-5 to TRBJ2-7, with D possibly matching TRBD2 (6 bases). Germline CDR1 reads MNHEY; CDR2 reads SVGAGI. The length of the CDR3 is 15 residues. This CDR3 reads CASSHSMTGAYEQYF. CDR3 DNA: TGTGCCAGCAGTCACTCGATGACGGGGGCCTACGAGCAGTACTTC.

Points on this clonotype: At one of its ends the junction is not consistent with the germline gene, which may arise from a read error. J is TRBJ1-3 and V is TRBV3-1; no clear D. The CDR3 length is 15 residues. Germline V gene lookup returns CDR1 LGHDT and CDR2 YNNKEL (reference sequence). The chain's CDR3 is CVSSQGRVSGNTIYF. The CDR3 DNA sequence: TGTGTCAGCAGCCAAGGGAGGGTCTCTGGAAACACCATATATTTT.

As for this clonotype: Germline is not matched at one junction end, which may reflect a read error. The chain joins TRBV19 to TRBJ2-7; D call uncertain. The CDR3 consists of 14 residues. Germline-derived CDR1 and CDR2 are LNHDA and SQIVND (reference sequence). DNA of the CDR3: TGTGCCAGTAGTATAGCTGACGGATCCTGCGAGCAGTACTTC. This sequence encodes CASSIADGSCEQYF.

This clonotype occurred a few times. A clone one base away is much larger, so this may be a read error. The chain carries TRBV9 and TRBJ2-7, with a weak D call TRBD2 (6 bases). The CDR3 loop spans 14 amino acids. The V gene's germline CDR1 is SGDLS and CDR2 YYNGEE. This CDR3 is CASSVKIGGSEQSF. The CDR3 bases are TGTGCCAGCAGCGTAAAGATAGGAGGGTCCGAGCAGTCCTTC.

There are many counts of this clonotype. The genes are TRBV6-5 and TRBJ2-1; D is uncertain. V gave up 3 bases and J gave up 3 bases, with 15 bases separating them. The CDR3 spans 16 residues. Germline CDR1 is MNHEY and CDR2 is SVGAGI. This CDR3 is CASSYRLGSRYNEQFF. CDR3 nucleotides: TGTGCCAGCAGTTATCGATTAGGGTCTCGCTACAATGAGCAGTTCTTC.

This clonotype has a count of ten or more. V is TRBV30 and J is TRBJ1-2; 10 positions match TRBD1. This CDR3 is built from 14 residues. Germline CDR1 and CDR2: GTSNPN and SVGIG (reference sequence). After removal of 5 bases from V and 1 base from J, the junction contained 4 bases not matched to a gene. The CDR3 spells CAWDRGRDNYGYTF. CDR3 coding DNA: TGTGCCTGGGACAGGGGGCGAGATAACTATGGCTACACCTTC.

The chain employs TRBV19 and TRBJ2-2, with D possibly being TRBD1 or TRBD2 (8 bases each). The V and J ends lost 3 bases and 3 bases respectively, with 23 bases between them. The CDR3 sequence is 19 residues long. Germline CDR1 reads LNHDA; CDR2 reads SQIVND (reference sequence). CDR3 nucleotides: TGTGCCAGTAGTATCCGGTCCAGGGGGCGGGGGGAATACACCGGGGAGCTGTTTTTT. It codes for CASSIRSRGRGEYTGELFF.

The V and J genes are TRBV6-6 and TRBJ2-2; D call uncertain. This CDR3 region has 11 residues. Germline-derived CDR1 and CDR2 are MNHNY and SVGAGI (reference sequence). V was shortened by 6 bases and J by 8 bases, with 7 bases between the two germline ends. The CDR3 sequence is CASRPTGELFF. The CDR3 DNA reads as TGTGCCAGCAGACCTACAGGGGAGCTGTTTTTT.

This clonotype was found a few times. The chain employs TRBV28 and TRBJ1-6; the match to TRBD1 covers 9 bases. Looked up from germline, CDR1 is MDHEN and CDR2 is SYDVKM. The V gene end was trimmed by 7 bases and the J gene end by 6 bases; junction bases not matched to a gene: 7. This CDR3 comprises 15 residues. CDR3 sequence (DNA): TGTGCCAGCAACCACAACAGGGGGCCTAATTCACCCCTCCACTTT. It codes for CASNHNRGPNSPLHF.

This clonotype was observed at least ten times. The genes are TRBV20-1 and TRBJ1-6; D uncertain. The V gene's germline CDR1 is DFQATT and CDR2 SNEGSKA (reference sequence). The CDR3 sequence is 16 residues long. Trimming removed 6 bases at V and 7 bases at J, with 22 bases between. This CDR3 is CSAPPLAGSTNSPLHF. In nucleotides, the CDR3 is TGCAGTGCCCCTCCCCTAGCAGGAAGTACCAATTCACCCCTCCACTTT.

This clonotype was detected many times. The chain combines TRBV6-6 with TRBJ1-2; 7 bases line up with TRBD1. The J segment lost 4 bases and the V segment lost 6 bases, leaving 11 bases of the junction unmatched. Germline lookup yields CDR1 MNHNY and CDR2 SVGAGI (reference sequence). The CDR3 is made up of 15 amino acids. CDR3 nucleotide sequence: TGTGCCAGCAGACCTGGACAGGCGCTGGGCTATGGCTACACCTTC. It is translated as CASRPGQALGYGYTF.

In this sample, this clonotype turned up many times. The V call is TRBV6-6, the J call TRBJ2-5; no reliable D call. Germline values: CDR1 MNHNY, CDR2 SVGAGI (reference sequence). This CDR3 region has 12 residues. The V and J ends lost 5 bases and 2 bases respectively, with 6 bases between them. Written as DNA, the CDR3 is TGTGCCAGCAGTCAAAAACAAGAGACCCAGTACTTC. This encodes CASSQKQETQYF.

This clonotype has a count of ten or more. The genes are TRBV3-1 and TRBJ2-7; D is possibly TRBD1 (6 bases). Looked up from germline, CDR1 is LGHDT and CDR2 is YNNKEL (reference sequence). Trimming pared 4 bases from V and 4 bases from J, leaving 11 bases between. The CDR3 runs 13 residues. The CDR3 nucleotides are TGTGCCAGCAGCCTCCGGACAGCTTACGAGCAGTACTTC. This sequence encodes CASSLRTAYEQYF.

This clonotype was seen at least ten times. The V gene is TRBV19, the J gene TRBJ2-2; TRBD2 matches at 7 bases. CDR3 length: 15 amino acids. Germline lookup yields CDR1 LNHDA and CDR2 SQIVND (reference sequence). Trimming at V came to 5 bases and at J to 0 bases, leaving 3 bases not matched to a gene. The CDR3 DNA reads as TGTGCCAGTAGTCACGGACTAGCGAACACCGGGGAGCTGTTTTTT. Amino acid sequence: CASSHGLANTGELFF.

This clonotype has at least ten counts. The chain has TRBV2 and TRBJ1-5, with D possibly matching TRBD1 (6 bases). Trimming left V 5 bases short and J 5 bases short, with 13 bases between. Germline CDR1 and CDR2: SNHLY and FYNNEI. There are 14 residues in the CDR3. As DNA, the CDR3 is TGTGCCAGCAGTCGGAGGGGGGCGTATCAGCCCCAGCATTTT. This sequence encodes CASSRRGAYQPQHF.

The V gene is TRBV20-1, the J gene TRBJ2-7, with TRBD1 matching 8 bases. This CDR3 has 11 amino acids. Losses at the gene ends were 8 bases for V and 9 bases for J; bases not matched to a gene: 9. CDR1 is DFQATT, CDR2 SNEGSKA, per germline (reference sequence). CDR3 residues: CSLGQGWGQYF. Written as DNA, the CDR3 is TGCAGTTTAGGACAGGGTTGGGGGCAGTACTTC.